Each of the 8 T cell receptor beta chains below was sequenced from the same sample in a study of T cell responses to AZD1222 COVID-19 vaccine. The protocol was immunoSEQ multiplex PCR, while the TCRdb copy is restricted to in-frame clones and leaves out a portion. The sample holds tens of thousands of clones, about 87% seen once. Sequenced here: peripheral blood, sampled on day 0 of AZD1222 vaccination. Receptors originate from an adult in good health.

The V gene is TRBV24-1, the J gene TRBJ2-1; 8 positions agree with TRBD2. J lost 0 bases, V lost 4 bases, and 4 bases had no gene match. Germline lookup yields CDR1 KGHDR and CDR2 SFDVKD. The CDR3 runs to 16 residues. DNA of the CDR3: TGTGCCACCAGTGACCCGGGGGGGAGCTCCTACAATGAGCAGTTCTTC. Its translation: CATSDPGGSSYNEQFF.

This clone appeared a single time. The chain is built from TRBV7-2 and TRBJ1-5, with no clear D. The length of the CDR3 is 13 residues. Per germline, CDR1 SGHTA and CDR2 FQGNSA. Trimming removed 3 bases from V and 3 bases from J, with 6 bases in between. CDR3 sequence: CASSLSANQPQHF. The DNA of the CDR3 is TGTGCCAGCAGCTTGTCAGCCAATCAGCCCCAGCATTTT.

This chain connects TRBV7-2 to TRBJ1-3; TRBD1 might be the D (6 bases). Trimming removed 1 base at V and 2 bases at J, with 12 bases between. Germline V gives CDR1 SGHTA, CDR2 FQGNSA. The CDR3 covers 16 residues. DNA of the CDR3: TGTGCCAGCAGCTTAGGTCCGGCAGGGGCTGGAAACACCATATATTTT. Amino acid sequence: CASSLGPAGAGNTIYF.

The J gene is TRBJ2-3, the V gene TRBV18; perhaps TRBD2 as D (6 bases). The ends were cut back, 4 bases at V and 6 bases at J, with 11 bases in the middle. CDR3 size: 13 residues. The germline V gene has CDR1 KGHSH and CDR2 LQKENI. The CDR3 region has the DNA TGTGCCAGCTCACTTAACCGGGGGGATACGCAGTATTTT. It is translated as CASSLNRGDTQYF.

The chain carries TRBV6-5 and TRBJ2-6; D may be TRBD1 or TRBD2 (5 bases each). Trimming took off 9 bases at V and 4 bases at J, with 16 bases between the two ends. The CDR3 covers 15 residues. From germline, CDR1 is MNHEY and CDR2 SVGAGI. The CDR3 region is CASQILGVGANVLTF. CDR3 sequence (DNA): TGTGCCAGTCAGATTTTGGGGGTAGGGGCCAACGTCCTGACTTTC.

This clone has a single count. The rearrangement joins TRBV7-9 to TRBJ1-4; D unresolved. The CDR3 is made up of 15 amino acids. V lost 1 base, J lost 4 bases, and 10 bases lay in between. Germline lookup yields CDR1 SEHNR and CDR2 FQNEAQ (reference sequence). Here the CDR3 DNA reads TGTGCCAGCAGCTTAGTCGGCGTGGGTAATGAAAAACTGTTTTTT. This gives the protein CASSLVGVGNEKLFF.

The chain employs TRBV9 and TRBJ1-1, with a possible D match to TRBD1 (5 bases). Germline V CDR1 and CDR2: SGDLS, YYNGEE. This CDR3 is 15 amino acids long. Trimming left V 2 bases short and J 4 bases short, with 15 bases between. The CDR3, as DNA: TGTGCCAGCAGCGTTCAGGAGGGACGGGGCACTGAAGCTTTCTTT. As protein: CASSVQEGRGTEAFF.

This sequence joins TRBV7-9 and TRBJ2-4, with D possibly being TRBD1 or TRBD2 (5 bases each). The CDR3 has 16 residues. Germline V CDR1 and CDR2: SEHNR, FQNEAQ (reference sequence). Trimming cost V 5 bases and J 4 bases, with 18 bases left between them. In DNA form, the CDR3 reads TGTGCCAGCAGCCGATACCAGGGACGTGAAAAAAACATTCAGTACTTC. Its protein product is CASSRYQGREKNIQYF.